A single sample is the source of the 32 T cell receptor beta chains below, sequenced in a study of T cell responses to AZD1222 COVID-19 vaccine. TCRdb keeps only in-frame clones here, not all; method: immunoSEQ multiplex PCR. The table has roughly 93,000 clones, 80% to 90% seen once. This sample comprised peripheral blood, obtained on day 0 of AZD1222 vaccination. These receptors were taken from an adult in good health.

The chain is built from TRBV5-8 and TRBJ1-1; D might be TRBD1 (5 bases). This CDR3 has 12 residues. The V gene's germline CDR1 is SGHTS and CDR2 YDEGEE. V lost 5 bases, J lost 4 bases, and 9 bases lay in between. Here the CDR3 reads CASRGVGTEAFF. In nucleotides, the CDR3 is TGTGCCAGCAGGGGGGTGGGCACTGAAGCTTTCTTT.

The rearrangement uses TRBV9 and TRBJ2-5, with 8 positions matching TRBD1. This CDR3 is built from 16 residues. CDR1 is SGDLS and CDR2 is YYNGEE in the germline V gene. Unmatched junction bases numbered 9, after V lost 3 bases and J lost 2 bases. CDR3 in amino acids: CASSERGTGPQETQYF. The DNA for the CDR3 is TGTGCCAGCAGCGAGAGGGGGACAGGCCCGCAAGAGACCCAGTACTTC. Complete variable domain (other parts from reference TRBV9 and TRBJ2-5): DSGVTQTPKHLITATGQRVTLRCSPRSGDLSVYWYQQSLDQGLQFLIQYYNGEERAKGNILERFSAQQFPDLHSELNLSSLELGDSALYFCASSERGTGPQETQYFGPGTRLLVL.

The chain links TRBV11-2 to TRBJ2-7; D ambiguous. CDR1 is SGHAT, CDR2 FQNNGV, per germline. The CDR3 has 10 amino acids. Trimming stripped 5 bases from V and 3 bases from J, with 2 bases between. The CDR3 is CASSHYEQYF. For the CDR3, the DNA is TGTGCCAGCAGCCACTACGAGCAGTACTTC.

The CDR3: CASSLETGMNTEAFF. In DNA, the CDR3 is TGCGCCAGCAGCCTAGAGACGGGAATGAACACTGAAGCTTTCTTT. The gene calls are TRBV4-3 and TRBJ1-1; no clear D gene. The germline V gene has CDR1 LGHNA and CDR2 YSLEER. Trimming cost V 4 bases and J 0 bases, with 12 bases left between them. The CDR3 has 15 amino acids.

This chain joins TRBV11-2 and TRBJ2-7, with a tentative D call TRBD2 (6 bases). Trimming cost V 3 bases and J 4 bases, with 10 bases left between them. The germline CDR1 and CDR2 sequences are SGHAT and FQNNGV. This CDR3 spans 13 amino acids. The CDR3 here is CASSLTGGYEQYF. The CDR3 DNA reads TGTGCCAGCAGCTTGACCGGGGGTTACGAGCAGTACTTC.

V gene TRBV5-5 combines with J gene TRBJ1-5, with D perhaps matching TRBD1 (6 bases). The CDR3 totals 15 residues. Germline V gene data show CDR1 as SGHKS and CDR2 as YYEKEE (reference sequence). Trimming pared 1 base from V and 4 bases from J, leaving 12 bases between. The chain's CDR3 is CASSLLQGYNQPQHF. CDR3 DNA sequence: TGTGCCAGCAGCTTGCTCCAGGGGTATAATCAGCCCCAGCATTTT.

The chain links TRBV7-9 to TRBJ1-2; D remains ambiguous. The germline V gene encodes CDR1 SEHNR and CDR2 FQNEAQ (reference sequence). The CDR3 contains 14 residues. The ends were cut back, 1 base at V and 7 bases at J, with 13 bases in the middle. CDR3 protein: CASSLGVIAIGYTF. CDR3 bases: TGTGCCAGCAGCTTAGGAGTGATTGCTATTGGCTACACCTTC.

The V and J genes are TRBV9 and TRBJ2-5; D is unresolved. Germline V gene sequence: CDR1 SGDLS, CDR2 YYNGEE. Trimming took 4 bases from V and 7 from J, leaving 17 bases between them. The CDR3 has 14 amino acids. The CDR3 coding sequence is TGTGCCAGCAGCTCTTACCTCGACGGTGGGACCCAGTACTTC. Translating gives CASSSYLDGGTQYF. Full variable domain (remainder filled in from reference TRBV9 and TRBJ2-5): DSGVTQTPKHLITATGQRVTLRCSPRSGDLSVYWYQQSLDQGLQFLIQYYNGEERAKGNILERFSAQQFPDLHSELNLSSLELGDSALYFCASSSYLDGGTQYFGPGTRLLVL.

In this sample, this clone turned up once. The V and J genes are TRBV30 and TRBJ2-1, with D perhaps matching TRBD1 (5 bases). The CDR3 totals 12 residues. Germline V gene lookup returns CDR1 GTSNPN and CDR2 SVGIG (reference sequence). V shed 1 base and J shed 5 bases, with 6 bases lying between them. CDR3 region: CAWSGRDNEQFF. Written as DNA, the CDR3 is TGTGCCTGGAGTGGCAGGGACAATGAGCAGTTCTTC.

The chain employs TRBV5-6 and TRBJ1-2, with D unclear. The V end was cut by 5 bases, the J end by 6 bases, with 11 bases between. Germline V CDR1 and CDR2: SGHDT, YYEEEE. The CDR3 runs to 12 residues. The CDR3 reads CASSWRDNGYTF. For the CDR3, the DNA is TGTGCCAGCAGTTGGCGCGATAATGGCTACACCTTC.

V usage is TRBV28 and J usage is TRBJ1-1, with 10 positions matching TRBD1. The germline gives CDR1 MDHEN, CDR2 SYDVKM. This CDR3 is 16 amino acids long. V was clipped by 5 bases and J by 5 bases; unmatched bases: 11. The CDR3 is CASSRQGASLETEAFF. The CDR3 region has the DNA TGTGCCAGCAGTAGACAGGGGGCGTCCTTAGAGACTGAAGCTTTCTTT. The full variable domain, completed using reference TRBV28 and TRBJ1-1, is DVKVTQSSRYLVKRTGEKVFLECVQDMDHENMFWYRQDPGLGLRLIYFSYDVKMKEKGDIPEGYSVSREKKERFSLILESASTNQTSMYLCASSRQGASLETEAFFGQGTRLTVV.

The chain has TRBV5-1 and TRBJ1-5; no definite D call. CDR1 SGHRS and CDR2 YFSETQ come from the germline V gene. The CDR3 loop spans 12 amino acids. V lost 4 bases and J lost 3, with 5 bases in between. The CDR3 coding sequence is TGCGCCAGCAGCGACCCCAATCAGCCCCAGCATTTT. It yields the protein CASSDPNQPQHF.

This clone was recorded once. The gene calls are TRBV7-2 and TRBJ1-5, with 7 nucleotides matching TRBD1. CDR1 SGHTA and CDR2 FQGNSA come from the germline V gene. J was trimmed by 2 bases and V by 5 bases; bases with no gene match: 6. This CDR3 spans 15 amino acids. The CDR3 nucleotides are TGTGCCAGCAGCAGAGGGGGCGCAGGCAATCAGCCCCAGCATTTT. The encoded protein is CASSRGGAGNQPQHF.

V is TRBV4-3 and J is TRBJ2-2; D is unclear. V gave up 0 bases and J gave up 7 bases, with 18 bases separating them. The length of the CDR3 is 17 residues. From germline, CDR1 is LGHNA and CDR2 YSLEER. The CDR3 loop is CASSQDSPRQYGGELFF. For the CDR3, the DNA is TGCGCCAGCAGCCAAGATTCCCCGCGGCAGTACGGCGGGGAGCTGTTTTTT.

J is TRBJ1-4 and V is TRBV7-8; D not certain. Germline CDR1 SGHVS, CDR2 FQNEAQ. V shed 5 bases and J shed 3 bases, with 19 bases lying between them. CDR3 length: 17 residues. This CDR3 is CASSPSYARRSNEKLFF. The CDR3 coding sequence is TGTGCCAGCAGCCCCTCATACGCCCGGAGATCTAATGAAAAACTGTTTTTT.

The chain has TRBV6-6 and TRBJ1-6; 7 nucleotides align to TRBD1. In germline, CDR1 is MNHNY, CDR2 SVGAGI (reference sequence). Losses at the gene ends were 2 bases for V and 5 bases for J; bases not matched to a gene: 3. This CDR3 is built from 15 residues. The CDR3 DNA reads TGTGCCAGCAGTTACGAGGGGGCGCATAATTCACCCCTCCACTTT. It yields the protein CASSYEGAHNSPLHF.

The rearrangement links TRBV6-1 to TRBJ1-5; TRBD1 might be the D (5 bases). The CDR3 sequence is 15 residues long. Germline CDR1 and CDR2: MNHNS and SASEGT. V lost 3 bases and J lost 0, with 9 bases in between. Here the CDR3 reads CASSDRVYSNQPQHF. The DNA of the CDR3 is TGTGCCAGCAGTGACAGGGTTTATAGCAATCAGCCCCAGCATTTT.

The V gene is TRBV5-6, the J gene TRBJ1-3, with D perhaps TRBD1 (6 bases). Looked up from germline, CDR1 is SGHDT and CDR2 is YYEEEE. The V gene lost 4 bases and the J gene lost 5 bases, with 25 bases spanning the gap. The CDR3 sequence is 18 residues long. CDR3 DNA: TGTGCCAGCAGCCTGATATCGCTTCGGGGGGCCTCGAGAAACACCATATATTTT. Protein: CASSLISLRGASRNTIYF.

The chain has TRBV9 and TRBJ2-3, with a possible D match to TRBD1 (6 bases). The CDR3 loop spans 17 amino acids. Deletions cut 0 bases from V and 1 base from J, with 15 bases between. Germline-derived CDR1 and CDR2 are SGDLS and YYNGEE. This CDR3 is CASSVVLTGSGTDTQYF. In DNA form, the CDR3 reads TGTGCCAGCAGCGTAGTCCTCACAGGGAGTGGCACAGATACGCAGTATTTT.

V usage is TRBV5-5 and J usage is TRBJ2-3; D might be TRBD1 (6 bases). The CDR3 loop spans 14 amino acids. Germline-derived CDR1 and CDR2 are SGHKS and YYEKEE (reference sequence). The V gene lost 0 bases and the J gene lost 8 bases, with 13 bases spanning the gap. This CDR3 is CASSLAAGDRTQYF. As DNA, the CDR3 is TGTGCCAGCAGCTTGGCGGCAGGGGATCGTACGCAGTATTTT. The full variable domain, with the rest looked up from reference TRBV5-5 and TRBJ2-3, is DAGVTQSPTHLIKTRGQQVTLRCSPISGHKSVSWYQQVLGQGPQFIFQYYEKEERGRGNFPDRFSARQFPNYSSELNVNALLLGDSALYLCASSLAAGDRTQYFGPGTRLTVL.

Concerning this clone itself: The junction departs from germline at one end; a sequencing error may be responsible. The chain uses TRBV28 and TRBJ2-1; 8 bases are a match to TRBD2. The CDR3 spans 12 residues. Germline V lookup: CDR1 MDHEN, CDR2 SYDVKM. The CDR3 protein is CASRIGSGKHFF. The CDR3 DNA is TGTGCCAGCAGGATAGGTAGCGGGAAGCACTTCTTC. Variable domain in full (rest from reference TRBV28 and TRBJ2-1): DVKVTQSSRYLVKRTGEKVFLECVQDMDHENMFWYRQDPGLGLRLIYFSYDVKMKEKGDIPEGYSVSREKKERFSLILESASTNQTSMYLCASRIGSGKHFFGPGTRLTVL.

The chain has TRBV12-5 and TRBJ2-7; 11 nucleotides align to TRBD1. V shed 0 bases, J shed 7 bases, and the junction held 8 bases outside the gene matches. The CDR3 is 16 residues long. CDR1 and CDR2 (germline): LGHNT, FRNRAP. This CDR3 is CASGLVQSRDRGEQYF. For the CDR3, the DNA is TGTGCTAGTGGTTTGGTACAGTCCCGGGACAGGGGGGAGCAGTACTTC.

J is TRBJ2-5 and V is TRBV6-5; D is unresolved. The CDR3 spans 12 residues. CDR1 is MNHEY and CDR2 is SVGAGI in the germline V gene. Trimming pared 0 bases from V and 4 bases from J, leaving 3 bases between. The CDR3 loop is CASSYSPETQYF. The CDR3, as DNA: TGTGCCAGCAGTTACTCCCCAGAGACCCAGTACTTC.

The chain has TRBV6-1 and TRBJ2-1, with TRBD2 matching 8 bases. V lost 1 base to trimming and J lost 8 bases; unmatched junction nucleotides: 7. Germline CDR1 and CDR2: MNHNS and SASEGT. The CDR3 consists of 15 residues. CDR3: CASSEGRGGRYEQFF. Here the CDR3 DNA reads TGTGCCAGCAGTGAAGGTCGGGGGGGGCGGTATGAGCAGTTCTTC.

The chain employs TRBV28 and TRBJ2-2; 7 nucleotides align to TRBD1. The ends lost 6 bases at V and 3 bases at J; junction bases unmatched: 4. Germline V gene data show CDR1 as MDHEN and CDR2 as SYDVKM. CDR3 length equals 14 residues. The CDR3 coding sequence is TGTGCCAGCAGCCCTACAGGGGACACCGGGGAGCTGTTTTTT. Protein: CASSPTGDTGELFF. The entire variable domain, with the rest obtained from reference TRBV28 and TRBJ2-2, is as follows: DVKVTQSSRYLVKRTGEKVFLECVQDMDHENMFWYRQDPGLGLRLIYFSYDVKMKEKGDIPEGYSVSREKKERFSLILESASTNQTSMYLCASSPTGDTGELFFGEGSRLTVL.

This clone was seen only once. This rearrangement joins TRBV5-1 to TRBJ1-1; 8 positions match TRBD1. Germline V CDR1 and CDR2: SGHRS, YFSETQ. The V gene end was trimmed by 5 bases and the J gene end by 3 bases; junction bases not matched to a gene: 12. The CDR3 runs 16 residues. Here the CDR3 reads CASRRAGGVSDTEAFF. Here the CDR3 DNA reads TGCGCCAGCAGGCGGGCAGGGGGCGTAAGTGACACTGAAGCTTTCTTT.

CDR3 nucleotides: TGCGCCAGCAGCCAAGATACGAGGGCGTCCTACAATGAGCAGTTCTTC. Its protein product is CASSQDTRASYNEQFF. This sequence joins TRBV4-1 and TRBJ2-1, with a weak D call TRBD2 (5 bases). Trimming pared 0 bases from V and 1 base from J, leaving 10 bases between. Germline lookup yields CDR1 MGHRA and CDR2 YSYEKL. The CDR3 runs 16 residues.

This CDR3 reads CASALNSEAGYTF. The CDR3, as DNA: TGTGCCAGCGCCCTTAATTCGGAGGCTGGCTACACCTTC. J is TRBJ1-2 and V is TRBV6-5; no definite D call. From germline, CDR1 is MNHEY and CDR2 SVGAGI. V was shortened by 8 bases and J by 7 bases, with 17 bases between the two germline ends. The CDR3 has 13 amino acids.

This clone was picked up a small number of times. The chain couples TRBV30 to TRBJ2-3, with 11 bases matching TRBD2. Trimming removed 5 bases from V and 0 bases from J; junction bases left unmatched: 10. The CDR3 has 17 residues. Germline CDR1 and CDR2: GTSNPN and SVGIG (reference sequence). For the CDR3, the DNA is TGTGCCTGGTCCCGACTAGCGGGGAGTTCTAGCACAGATACGCAGTATTTT. Protein: CAWSRLAGSSSTDTQYF.

V usage is TRBV5-4 and J usage is TRBJ2-6; a weak D match, TRBD1 (6 bases). Germline V gene lookup returns CDR1 SGHNT and CDR2 YYREEE (reference sequence). This CDR3 is 17 amino acids long. V lost 0 bases and J lost 2, with 12 bases in between. The CDR3 loop is CASSLAGVQPGANVLTF. CDR3 nucleotide sequence: TGTGCCAGCAGCTTGGCAGGGGTCCAACCTGGGGCCAACGTCCTGACTTTC.

The rearrangement uses TRBV28 and TRBJ1-1; D call uncertain. Germline V gene data show CDR1 as MDHEN and CDR2 as SYDVKM. V was cut by 10 bases and J by 1 base, with 13 bases left in between. The CDR3 covers 13 residues. CDR3 nucleotides: TGTGCCACCCTGATCCTTAGGAACACTGAAGCTTTCTTT. Residues: CATLILRNTEAFF. The full variable domain, rest sourced from reference TRBV28 and TRBJ1-1, is DVKVTQSSRYLVKRTGEKVFLECVQDMDHENMFWYRQDPGLGLRLIYFSYDVKMKEKGDIPEGYSVSREKKERFSLILESASTNQTSMYLCATLILRNTEAFFGQGTRLTVV.

This clone has just one count. This chain uses TRBV15 with TRBJ1-4, with TRBD1 matching 9 bases. The CDR3 contains 17 residues. Unmatched junction bases numbered 10, after V lost 0 bases and J lost 8 bases. Germline V gene lookup returns CDR1 LNHNV and CDR2 YYDKDF (reference sequence). CDR3 loop: CATSRDYAGQGGEKLFF. The CDR3 DNA sequence: TGTGCCACCAGCAGAGATTATGCGGGACAGGGTGGGGAAAAACTGTTTTTT.